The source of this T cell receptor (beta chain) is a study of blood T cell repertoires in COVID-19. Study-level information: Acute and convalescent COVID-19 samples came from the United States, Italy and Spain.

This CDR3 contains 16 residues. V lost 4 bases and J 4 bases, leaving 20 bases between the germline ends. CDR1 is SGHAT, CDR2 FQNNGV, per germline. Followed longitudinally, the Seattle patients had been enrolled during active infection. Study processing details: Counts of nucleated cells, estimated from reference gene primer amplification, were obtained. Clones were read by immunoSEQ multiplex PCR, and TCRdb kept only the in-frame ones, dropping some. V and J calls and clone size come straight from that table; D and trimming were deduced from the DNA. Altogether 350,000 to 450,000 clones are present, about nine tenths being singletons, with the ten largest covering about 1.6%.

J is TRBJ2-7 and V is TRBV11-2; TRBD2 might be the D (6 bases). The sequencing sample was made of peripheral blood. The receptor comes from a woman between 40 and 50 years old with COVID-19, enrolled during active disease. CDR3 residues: CASSSGLLSQDYEQYF. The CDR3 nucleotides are TGTGCCAGCAGCTCGGGACTCTTGTCGCAAGATTACGAGCAGTACTTC.